The next 22 T cell receptor beta chains were all read from a single sample in a study of graft-versus-host responses after intestinal transplantation. Data came from immunoSEQ multiplex PCR; TCRdb stores just in-frame clones and leaves some out. The sample yields under 150,000 clones, more than 80% seen once. For these receptors, no antigen is known. The sample in question was unstimulated CD4+ T cells sorted from spleen or lymph node cells, obtained before intestinal transplant. Receptors originate from a human donor who received an intestinal transplant.

The chain uses TRBV5-1 and TRBJ1-2; the match to TRBD1 covers 7 bases. J was trimmed by 5 bases and V by 4 bases; bases with no gene match: 5. Germline V gene lookup returns CDR1 SGHRS and CDR2 YFSETQ. This CDR3 comprises 13 residues. CDR3 sequence: CASSPDRAYGYTF. The CDR3 DNA is TGCGCCAGCAGCCCAGACAGGGCGTATGGCTACACCTTC. The full variable domain, rest sourced from reference TRBV5-1 and TRBJ1-2, is KAGVTQTPRYLIKTRGQQVTLSCSPISGHRSVSWYQQTPGQGLQFLFEYFSETQRNKGNFPGRFSGRQFSNSRSEMNVSTLELGDSALYLCASSPDRAYGYTFGSGTRLTVV.

The chain joins TRBV7-9 to TRBJ2-7; no clear D gene. From germline, CDR1 is SEHNR and CDR2 FQNEAQ (reference sequence). V gave up 4 bases and J gave up 2 bases, with 3 bases separating them. The length of the CDR3 is 11 residues. CDR3 in amino acids: CASSSAYEQYF. In nucleotides, the CDR3 is TGTGCCAGCAGCTCAGCCTACGAGCAGTACTTC.

This sequence joins TRBV5-1 and TRBJ2-3; TRBD1 agrees at 8 bases. This CDR3 has 14 amino acids. The V gene's germline CDR1 is SGHRS and CDR2 YFSETQ. V was clipped by 4 bases and J by 3 bases; unmatched bases: 4. CDR3 sequence (DNA): TGCGCCAGCAGCCTTGGGGACAGGACAGATACGCAGTATTTT. Translated: CASSLGDRTDTQYF.

Here the CDR3 reads CATSRHRGGEAFF. The CDR3 DNA reads as TGTGCCACCAGCAGACACCGTGGTGGTGAAGCTTTCTTT. V and J are TRBV15 and TRBJ1-1, with D unresolved. The V gene lost 2 bases and the J gene lost 7 bases, with 11 bases spanning the gap. There are 13 residues in the CDR3. CDR1 and CDR2 (germline): LNHNV, YYDKDF (reference sequence).

This clone was seen just once. The rearrangement joins TRBV6-5 to TRBJ2-7; tentative D call: TRBD1 (6 bases). The V end was cut by 6 bases, the J end by 6 bases, with 12 bases between. Germline CDR1 MNHEY, CDR2 SVGAGI. The CDR3 extends over 12 amino acids. CDR3 DNA sequence: TGTGCCAGCAGGGACAGCCCGGGCGAGCAGTACTTC. This sequence encodes CASRDSPGEQYF.

The CDR3 spells CASSRRGEGLKANYGYTF. In nucleotides, the CDR3 is TGCGCCAGCAGTCGGAGGGGGGAAGGGCTTAAAGCTAACTATGGCTACACCTTC. The chain recombines TRBV23-1 with TRBJ1-2; D may be TRBD1 (6 bases). TRBV23-1 qualifies as an ORF whose function is uncertain. The V end was cut by 4 bases, the J end by 0 bases, with 21 bases between. The CDR3 runs to 18 residues.

The chain employs TRBV6-5 and TRBJ1-1; D is unclear. Germline V gives CDR1 MNHEY, CDR2 SVGAGI. The CDR3 is 11 residues long. V was shortened by 5 bases and J by 3 bases, with 4 bases between the two germline ends. The CDR3 sequence: CASSPYTEAFF. CDR3 coding DNA: TGTGCCAGCAGTCCCTACACTGAAGCTTTCTTT.

The genes are TRBV5-4 and TRBJ1-6, with unresolved D. The CDR3 consists of 16 residues. V was shortened by 0 bases and J by 7 bases, with 14 bases between the two germline ends. Germline CDR1 and CDR2: SGHNT and YYREEE (reference sequence). The CDR3 coding sequence is TGTGCCAGCAGCTTGGACCCTGGCGGAAGCAATTCACCCCTCCACTTT. Residues: CASSLDPGGSNSPLHF. The whole variable domain, filled in from reference TRBV5-4 and TRBJ1-6, reads ETGVTQSPTHLIKTRGQQVTLRCSSQSGHNTVSWYQQALGQGPQFIFQYYREEENGRGNFPPRFSGLQFPNYSSELNVNALELDDSALYLCASSLDPGGSNSPLHFGNGTRLTVT.

The J gene is TRBJ2-5, the V gene TRBV7-9; no clear D. The CDR3 runs 13 residues. Germline V gives CDR1 SEHNR, CDR2 FQNEAQ (reference sequence). V dropped 3 bases and J dropped 3 bases, with 8 bases sitting between them. The CDR3 coding sequence is TGTGCCAGCAGCTTGGGAAGCAAAGAGACCCAGTACTTC. Protein product: CASSLGSKETQYF.

The rearrangement links TRBV11-2 to TRBJ2-7, with 9 bases fitting TRBD2. With V trimmed by 5 bases and J by 7 bases, 18 bases remained unmatched. Per germline, CDR1 SGHAT and CDR2 FQNNGV. The CDR3 consists of 17 residues. DNA for the CDR3: TGTGCCAGCAGCCGCGGGGGGGGAGCGGGCCCGCCGAGGGAGCAGTACTTC. Translated: CASSRGGGAGPPREQYF.

This chain links TRBV11-2 with TRBJ1-2; the D gene is possibly TRBD1 (5 bases). Per the germline V gene, CDR1 is SGHAT and CDR2 is FQNNGV. This CDR3 contains 13 residues. V shed 8 bases and J shed 0 bases, with 10 bases lying between them. CDR3 in amino acids: CASSGASNYGYTF. CDR3 in DNA: TGTGCCAGCTCCGGGGCCTCTAACTATGGCTACACCTTC.

The rearrangement links TRBV11-2 to TRBJ2-7; D ambiguous. Looked up from germline, CDR1 is SGHAT and CDR2 is FQNNGV. With 5 bases removed from V and 10 bases from J, the gap between germline ends came to 12 bases. The CDR3 has 11 residues. This chain's CDR3 is CASSLLGHQYF. In DNA, the CDR3 is TGTGCCAGCAGCCTTCTGGGCCATCAGTACTTC. The complete variable domain, with remaining parts taken from reference TRBV11-2 and TRBJ2-7, reads EAGVAQSPRYKIIEKRQSVAFWCNPISGHATLYWYQQILGQGPKLLIQFQNNGVVDDSQLPKDRFSAERLKGVDSTLKIQPAKLEDSAVYLCASSLLGHQYFGPGTRLTVT.

V and J are TRBV4-1 and TRBJ2-2, with 14 positions matching TRBD2. Germline CDR1 reads MGHRA; CDR2 reads YSYEKL. Losses at the gene ends were 5 bases for V and 8 bases for J; bases not matched to a gene: 7. This CDR3 is 16 amino acids long. The CDR3 here is CASSLRLAGGRGELFF. CDR3 DNA: TGCGCCAGCAGCTTAAGACTAGCGGGGGGGCGAGGGGAGCTGTTTTTT.

The chain employs TRBV5-1 and TRBJ1-1; the D is unclear. CDR1 and CDR2 from the germline V gene are SGHRS and YFSETQ. Trimming pared 4 bases from V and 0 bases from J, leaving 7 bases between. There are 13 residues in the CDR3. DNA of the CDR3: TGCGCCAGCAGCGCCCCTATGAACACTGAAGCTTTCTTT. This sequence encodes CASSAPMNTEAFF.

V and J are TRBV6-1 and TRBJ2-5, with TRBD2 identical over 11 bases. The J call may be wrong; the DNA end is better matched by TRBJ2-7. CDR1 and CDR2 (germline): MNHNS, SASEGT. This CDR3 spans 15 amino acids. The CDR3 is CASRITSGGTYEQYF. The CDR3 bases are TGTGCCAGCAGAATCACTAGCGGGGGAACCTACGAGCAGTACTTC.

This rearrangement joins TRBV11-2 to TRBJ2-7; 15 bases are shared with TRBD2. This CDR3 region has 16 residues. The V segment lost 5 bases and the J segment 7 bases; nucleotides outside the gene matches: 9. Per germline, CDR1 SGHAT and CDR2 FQNNGV. The CDR3 DNA reads TGTGCCAGCAGCAAACGGACTAGCGGGGGGGCCGGGGAGCAGTACTTC. Amino acids: CASSKRTSGGAGEQYF.

The genes are TRBV9 and TRBJ1-3; D ambiguous. Trimming cost V 4 bases and J 0 bases, with 14 bases left between them. This CDR3 has 16 amino acids. Germline V gives CDR1 SGDLS, CDR2 YYNGEE. This CDR3 is CASSSRTGASGNTIYF. The CDR3 DNA is TGTGCCAGCAGCTCAAGGACTGGAGCCTCTGGAAACACCATATATTTT.

In this sample, this clone turned up once. The DNA of the CDR3 is TGTGCCAGCAGCTTAGCTGGGGGCCCCCTCTCTGGGGCCAACGTCCTGACTTTC. Its translation is CASSLAGGPLSGANVLTF. The genes are TRBV11-1 and TRBJ2-6, with D maybe TRBD1 (6 bases). V shed 0 bases and J shed 0 bases, with 12 bases lying between them. Germline V lookup: CDR1 SGHAT, CDR2 FQDESV (reference sequence). The CDR3 totals 18 residues.

The J gene is TRBJ1-4, the V gene TRBV7-6; D gene ambiguous. The V and J ends lost 6 bases and 7 bases respectively, with 12 bases between them. The CDR3 has 13 residues. Germline CDR1 and CDR2: SGHVS and FNYEAQ. CDR3 residues: CASSAGVGEKLFF. CDR3 bases: TGTGCCAGCAGTGCCGGGGTGGGTGAAAAACTGTTTTTT. Supplemented by reference TRBV7-6 and TRBJ1-4, the full variable domain reads GAGVSQSPRYKVTKRGQDVALRCDPISGHVSLYWYRQALGQGPEFLTYFNYEAQQDKSGLPNDRFSAERPEGSISTLTIQRTEQRDSAMYRCASSAGVGEKLFFGSGTQLSVL.

This chain connects TRBV6-1 to TRBJ2-3; D gene ambiguous. V was cut by 0 bases and J by 2 bases, with 6 bases left in between. Germline V CDR1 and CDR2: MNHNS, SASEGT. The CDR3 is made up of 14 amino acids. CDR3 region: CASSEASPTDTQYF. The CDR3 DNA sequence: TGTGCCAGCAGTGAAGCTTCCCCCACAGATACGCAGTATTTT.

The rearrangement joins TRBV2 to TRBJ2-3; no clear D. Germline V CDR1 and CDR2: SNHLY, FYNNEI. This CDR3 has 14 amino acids. The V end was cut by 7 bases, the J end by 3 bases, with 14 bases between. DNA for the CDR3: TGTGCCAGCAACGGCCAGACGTTAACAGATACGCAGTATTTT. It translates to CASNGQTLTDTQYF.

The chain uses TRBV14 and TRBJ1-2; D unclear. This CDR3 spans 13 amino acids. The V and J ends lost 3 bases and 8 bases respectively, with 13 bases between them. Looked up from germline, CDR1 is SGHDN and CDR2 is FVKESK. The CDR3 here is CASSQSGVEGYTF. CDR3 sequence (DNA): TGTGCCAGCAGCCAGTCTGGGGTAGAGGGCTACACCTTC.